The 26 T cell receptor beta chains reported below all come from one sample, sequenced in a study of blood T cells in healthy people across ages. A second PCR of about 6 to 11 cycles used a sample-barcoded 5' primer and a J-beta primer mix. MiXCR, applied by TCRdb to the 5' RACE reads, yields one record per CDR3 protein. The repertoire holds over a million distinct CDR3 sequences, with 55% to 75% as singletons. Material: blood. Receptors were obtained from a young man in good health.

This chain links TRBV10-3 with TRBJ1-5, with D uncertain. Germline assignment: CDR1 ENHRY and CDR2 SYGVKD. CDR3 size: 14 residues. V lost 0 bases and J lost 5, with 8 bases in between. In DNA, the CDR3 is TGTGCCATCAGTGAGTCGGGAGCAGATCAGCCCCAGCATTTT. It codes for CAISESGADQPQHF.

The chain employs TRBV21-1 and TRBJ1-2; TRBD1, as called in the table, went unchecked against the DNA. TRBV21-1 represents a pseudogene. The CDR3 is 16 amino acids. The CDR3 loop reads CASSKGGDRGGNGYTF. DNA of the CDR3: TGTGCCAGCAGCAAAGGGGGGGACAGGGGAGGAAATGGCTACACCTTC.

The chain couples TRBV12-5 to TRBJ1-2, with D tentatively TRBD1 (5 bases). V was cut by 2 bases and J by 2 bases, with 12 bases left in between. Germline V CDR1 and CDR2: LGHNT, FRNRAP. This CDR3 contains 15 residues. The DNA of the CDR3 is TGTGCTAGTGGTTTGACACCGGGACGGAACTATGGCTACACCTTC. This codes for CASGLTPGRNYGYTF.

The rearrangement uses TRBV6-5 and TRBJ2-2; 9 positions match TRBD2. Germline CDR1 reads MNHEY; CDR2 reads SVGAGI. The CDR3 consists of 15 residues. After removal of 4 bases from V and 7 bases from J, the junction contained 7 bases not matched to a gene. CDR3 residues: CASSSLPTSGGELFF. For the CDR3, the DNA is TGTGCCAGCAGTTCCTTACCGACTAGCGGCGGGGAGCTGTTTTTT.

V is TRBV4-1 and J is TRBJ2-7; D gene uncertain. This CDR3 has 13 amino acids. CDR1 MGHRA and CDR2 YSYEKL come from the germline V gene. V shed 4 bases and J shed 6 bases, with 13 bases lying between them. The CDR3 loop reads CASSPAGGPEQYF. The CDR3 nucleotides are TGCGCCAGCAGCCCTGCAGGCGGCCCCGAGCAGTACTTC.

V gene TRBV12-5 combines with J gene TRBJ2-1, with D uncertain. The CDR3 totals 13 residues. V lost 4 bases, J lost 10 bases, and 14 bases lay in between. The V gene's germline CDR1 is LGHNT and CDR2 FRNRAP. CDR3 DNA: TGTGCTAGTGGTTCGGACGGCCTCGGGGAGCAGTTCTTC. Translation gives CASGSDGLGEQFF. The entire variable domain, with the rest obtained from reference TRBV12-5 and TRBJ2-1, is as follows: DARVTQTPRHKVTEMGQEVTMRCQPILGHNTVFWYRQTMMQGLELLAYFRNRAPLDDSGMPKDRFSAEMPDATLATLKIQPSEPRDSAVYFCASGSDGLGEQFFGPGTRLTVL.

This clonotype has only a few counts. The CDR3 DNA reads TGTGCCAGCAAAAGACAGGGGGCGGATCCCTATGGCTACACCTTC. Translation gives CASKRQGADPYGYTF. The V and J genes are TRBV28 and TRBJ1-2, with 10 bases fitting TRBD1. Germline V gene sequence: CDR1 MDHEN, CDR2 SYDVKM. V shed 7 bases, J shed 4 bases, and the junction held 9 bases outside the gene matches. The CDR3 loop spans 15 amino acids.

V and J are TRBV11-2 and TRBJ2-3; TRBD2 matches at 7 bases. The CDR3 consists of 15 residues. In germline, CDR1 is SGHAT, CDR2 FQNNGV. With V trimmed by 4 bases and J by 2 bases, 6 bases remained unmatched. This chain's CDR3 is CASSSPGLTTDTQYF. CDR3 in DNA: TGTGCCAGCAGCTCTCCGGGACTAACCACAGATACGCAGTATTTT.

This clonotype appeared a few times. The CDR3 region is CASTVKDSGANVLTF. DNA for the CDR3: TGTGCCAGCACCGTGAAGGATTCTGGGGCCAACGTCCTGACTTTC. The chain links TRBV5-5 to TRBJ2-6, with D unresolved. This CDR3 is 15 amino acids long. Trimming shortened V by 6 bases and J by 1 base, and 11 bases separated the two germline ends. The germline CDR1 and CDR2 sequences are SGHKS and YYEKEE (reference sequence).

The chain recombines TRBV9 with TRBJ2-1, with D unclear. Germline loops: CDR1 SGDLS, CDR2 YYNGEE. Trimming took 3 bases from V and 7 from J, leaving 11 bases between them. CDR3 size: 13 residues. The CDR3 region is CASSASLGNEQFF. The DNA for the CDR3 is TGTGCCAGCAGCGCCTCCTTAGGAAATGAGCAGTTCTTC.

The rearrangement joins TRBV7-9 to TRBJ2-4; either TRBD1 or TRBD2 may fit D (6 bases each). This CDR3 contains 14 residues. The germline V and J ends were trimmed by 5 bases and 8 bases, with 16 bases remaining between them. From germline, CDR1 is SEHNR and CDR2 FQNEAQ (reference sequence). The DNA of the CDR3 is TGTGCCAGCAGCCTGACCCCTAGGGGGGACATTCAGTACTTC. Protein: CASSLTPRGDIQYF.

The chain recombines TRBV20-1 with TRBJ2-7; no reliable D call. Trimming stripped 2 bases from V and 3 bases from J, with 20 bases between. Germline V gene data show CDR1 as DFQATT and CDR2 as SNEGSKA (reference sequence). The CDR3 has 16 residues. This chain's CDR3 is CSARPSTSRVYYEQYF. As DNA, the CDR3 is TGCAGTGCTAGACCTTCGACAAGTCGGGTTTACTACGAGCAGTACTTC.

The sample holds a few counts of this clonotype. The chain is built from TRBV11-2 and TRBJ2-5; 9 bases are a match to TRBD2. Germline V lookup: CDR1 SGHAT, CDR2 FQNNGV. V shed 2 bases and J 2 bases; nucleotides not matched to a gene: 3. The CDR3 has 15 residues. CDR3 amino acids: CASSLLAGTQETQYF. As DNA, the CDR3 is TGTGCCAGCAGCTTACTAGCGGGGACGCAAGAGACCCAGTACTTC.

V gene TRBV7-9 combines with J gene TRBJ1-4; possibly TRBD1 for D (5 bases). The CDR3 runs 14 residues. Germline V CDR1 and CDR2: SEHNR, FQNEAQ (reference sequence). V lost 9 bases to trimming and J lost 6 bases, with 17 bases between them. CDR3 sequence: CASTRPGLYEKLFF. The CDR3 DNA reads as TGTGCCAGTACCAGACCGGGACTGTATGAAAAACTGTTTTTT.

The chain links TRBV29-1 to TRBJ2-7, with D possibly matching TRBD1 (6 bases). Germline loops: CDR1 SQVTM, CDR2 ANQGSEA. The ends were cut back, 6 bases at V and 0 bases at J, with 15 bases in the middle. The CDR3 runs 14 residues. Here the CDR3 reads CSVQGSEVSYEQYF. The DNA for the CDR3 is TGCAGCGTCCAGGGGTCGGAGGTCTCCTACGAGCAGTACTTC.

This chain connects TRBV6-5 to TRBJ1-1; D is unclear. There are 13 residues in the CDR3. Germline loops: CDR1 MNHEY, CDR2 SVGAGI. Trimming pared 7 bases from V and 4 bases from J, leaving 13 bases between. CDR3 DNA sequence: TGTGCCAGCATCGGATCGGGGAGCACTGAAGCTTTCTTT. It specifies CASIGSGSTEAFF.

V gene TRBV6-2 or TRBV6-3 combines with J gene TRBJ2-7; the D call may be TRBD1 or TRBD2 (5 bases each). Germline V gene data show CDR1 as MNHEY and CDR2 as SVGEGT. The CDR3 consists of 14 residues. V lost 2 bases and J 5 bases, leaving 13 bases between the germline ends. The CDR3 region is CASSYRDGLDEQYF. As DNA, the CDR3 is TGTGCCAGCAGTTACAGGGACGGGTTGGACGAGCAGTACTTC.

This clonotype is a singleton in its sample. The chain employs TRBV27 and TRBJ2-3; D possibly corresponds to TRBD1 (6 bases). Germline V lookup: CDR1 MNHEY, CDR2 SMNVEV (reference sequence). V shed 11 bases and J shed 5 bases, with 14 bases lying between them. The CDR3 totals 12 residues. Written as DNA, the CDR3 is TGTGCCGCTGGGGTACAGGGAGATACGCAGTATTTT. Translation: CAAGVQGDTQYF.

This clonotype turned up a few times. The chain uses TRBV27 and TRBJ2-1, with D perhaps matching TRBD1 (6 bases). The CDR3 is made up of 17 amino acids. The V gene's germline CDR1 is MNHEY and CDR2 SMNVEV (reference sequence). Trimming left V 5 bases short and J 1 base short, with 18 bases between. The CDR3 here is CASSPRRTAKSYNEQFF. The CDR3 DNA reads as TGTGCCAGCAGTCCCAGACGGACAGCTAAGTCCTACAATGAGCAGTTCTTC.

In its sample, this clonotype was seen a few times. This chain joins TRBV29-1 and TRBJ2-1; possible D gene TRBD2, 6 bases. The closer fit of TRBJ2-7 to the DNA end suggests the J call may be wrong. Per the germline V gene, CDR1 is SQVTM and CDR2 is ANQGSEA. The CDR3 is 14 residues long. The DNA of the CDR3 is TGCAGCGGGAATCCCCTCGGGGGTTACAATGAGCAGTACTTC. Translation: CSGNPLGGYNEQYF.

The V gene is TRBV4-2, the J gene TRBJ1-2; D is undetermined. In germline, CDR1 is LGHNA, CDR2 YNFKEQ. CDR3 length equals 13 residues. V was shortened by 4 bases and J by 8 bases, with 14 bases between the two germline ends. CDR3 coding DNA: TGTGCCAGCAGCCCTGGATTAGTTGAGGGCTACACCTTC. Its translation: CASSPGLVEGYTF.

In this sample, this clonotype turned up a few times. The gene calls are TRBV6-1 and TRBJ2-5; D might be TRBD2 (6 bases). The J call is in doubt because the DNA end fits TRBJ2-7 better. CDR3 size: 12 residues. Germline lookup yields CDR1 MNHNS and CDR2 SASEGT. The CDR3: CASSEVGGEQYF. CDR3 nucleotide sequence: TGTGCCAGCAGTGAGGTCGGGGGCGAGCAGTACTTC.

The genes are TRBV27 and TRBJ2-7; D unresolved. CDR1 is MNHEY and CDR2 is SMNVEV in the germline V gene (reference sequence). The CDR3 is 16 residues long. Trimming removed 2 bases at V and 0 bases at J, with 14 bases between. This CDR3 is CASSLRADRASYEQYF. DNA of the CDR3: TGTGCCAGCAGTTTAAGGGCCGACCGCGCCTCCTACGAGCAGTACTTC.

This clonotype was seen more than once but under ten times. This chain links TRBV20-1 with TRBJ2-5; D perhaps matches TRBD1 (5 bases). There are 15 residues in the CDR3. Germline V gene lookup returns CDR1 DFQATT and CDR2 SNEGSKA (reference sequence). Trimming shortened V by 2 bases and J by 1 base, and 14 bases separated the two germline ends. CDR3 sequence: CSARPYDSFQETQYF. The CDR3 bases are TGCAGTGCTAGACCATACGACAGTTTCCAAGAGACCCAGTACTTC.

The chain employs TRBV29-1 and TRBJ1-3; 7 bases agree with TRBD1. CDR1 SQVTM and CDR2 ANQGSEA come from the germline V gene. V was clipped by 7 bases and J by 4 bases; unmatched bases: 7. The CDR3 extends over 13 amino acids. CDR3: CSASSGQGNTIYF. The CDR3 bases are TGCAGCGCCTCCTCGGGACAGGGAAACACCATATATTTT.

This clonotype was counted between two and nine times. V usage is TRBV6-5 and J usage is TRBJ2-7; 8 bases agree with TRBD1. CDR1 and CDR2 (germline): MNHEY, SVGAGI. The length of the CDR3 is 14 residues. Losses at the gene ends were 5 bases for V and 0 bases for J; bases not matched to a gene: 3. CDR3 sequence: CASSTGGSSYEQYF. The CDR3 nucleotides are TGTGCCAGCAGTACAGGGGGAAGCTCCTACGAGCAGTACTTC.